Listed here are 14 T cell receptor beta chains from one sample, sequenced in a study of T cell responses to AZD1222 COVID-19 vaccine (dated by TCRdb to about 2021). The sample's time point, from its label and the paper: baseline before first vaccination. The receptor library was made with the immunoSEQ multiplex PCR assay. TCRdb's version of the immuneACCESS table is confined to in-frame rearrangements and falls short of the full clone set. An unresolved V gene accounts for under half of the shortfall where checked; the remainder is of unknown origin. Recorded for this sample are some 120,000 clones; roughly 84% of them occurred a single time. The top ten clonotypes cover 5% to 7% of the sample. Specimen: peripheral blood, collected on day 0 of AZD1222 vaccination. The origin of the receptors is an adult in good health.

V gene TRBV3-1 (or the pseudogene TRBV3-2) combines with J gene TRBJ2-7; a weak D match, TRBD1 (6 bases). Trimming pared 1 base from V and 2 bases from J, leaving 12 bases between. This CDR3 contains 15 residues. The germline V gene encodes CDR1 LGHDT and CDR2 YNNKEL (reference sequence). The CDR3 here is CASSQVPDSTYEQYF. Here the CDR3 DNA reads TGTGCCAGCAGCCAAGTTCCGGACAGTACCTACGAGCAGTACTTC.

The genes are TRBV28 and TRBJ2-3; 8 bases line up with TRBD1. Germline lookup yields CDR1 MDHEN and CDR2 SYDVKM. The CDR3 runs 15 residues. After removal of 2 bases from V and 3 bases from J, the junction contained 4 bases not matched to a gene. The CDR3, as DNA: TGTGCCAGCAGTTTAAAGGACAGGGCTACAGATACGCAGTATTTT. The encoded protein is CASSLKDRATDTQYF.

The V gene is TRBV7-3, the J gene TRBJ2-1; D is possibly TRBD1 (6 bases). The V end was cut by 5 bases, the J end by 3 bases, with 14 bases between. Germline CDR1 SGHTA, CDR2 FQGTGA. The CDR3 runs 15 residues. The CDR3 nucleotides are TGTGCCAGCAGCCGGGACACAAAGCACTACAATGAGCAGTTCTTC. It specifies CASSRDTKHYNEQFF. Full variable domain (rest looked up from reference TRBV7-3 and TRBJ2-1): GAGVSQTPSNKVTEKGKYVELRCDPISGHTALYWYRQSLGQGPEFLIYFQGTGAADDSGLPNDRFFAVRPEGSVSTLKIQRTERGDSAVYLCASSRDTKHYNEQFFGPGTRLTVL.

V and J are TRBV25-1 and TRBJ1-2, with a weak D call TRBD1 (5 bases). The germline gives CDR1 MGHDK, CDR2 SYGVNS. V was shortened by 4 bases and J by 0 bases, with 9 bases between the two germline ends. The CDR3 totals 14 residues. This CDR3 reads CASSGGSPNYGYTF. CDR3 DNA sequence: TGTGCCAGCAGTGGGGGGAGTCCTAACTATGGCTACACCTTC.

Remarks on this clone: A junction end diverges from the germline sequence, so it may reflect a read error. V gene TRBV7-3 combines with J gene TRBJ2-5, with D perhaps matching TRBD2 (7 bases). The V gene's germline CDR1 is SGHTA and CDR2 FQGTGA. This CDR3 contains 16 residues. The CDR3 coding sequence is TGTGCCAGCAGCCCGGGGGGCACAGGGAAAGGAGAGACCCTGTACTTC. It codes for CASSPGGTGKGETLYF.

This clone showed up just a few times. V usage is TRBV5-5 and J usage is TRBJ2-7, with TRBD2 identical over 8 bases. Germline CDR1 reads SGHKS; CDR2 reads YYEKEE (reference sequence). The CDR3 spans 18 residues. After removal of 2 bases from V and 2 bases from J, the junction contained 15 bases not matched to a gene. CDR3 sequence reads: CASSFVDSTSVGTYEQYF. CDR3 sequence (DNA): TGTGCCAGCAGCTTCGTCGACTCGACTAGCGTGGGAACCTACGAGCAGTACTTC.

The rearrangement links TRBV11-3 to TRBJ2-7; 10 nucleotides match TRBD1. V was clipped by 8 bases and J by 6 bases; unmatched bases: 13. This CDR3 has 15 residues. CDR1 SGHNT and CDR2 YENEEA come from the germline V gene. CDR3 bases: TGTGCCAGCGCCAACGGACAGGGGGGGTTTCGCGAGCAGTACTTC. Amino acids: CASANGQGGFREQYF.

The chain recombines TRBV7-8 with TRBJ1-2; a possible D gene is TRBD1 (5 bases). Germline V gene data show CDR1 as SGHVS and CDR2 as FQNEAQ. The CDR3 covers 14 residues. Trimming cost V 5 bases and J 2 bases, with 12 bases left between them. CDR3: CASSRGATNYGYTF. In DNA form, the CDR3 reads TGTGCCAGCAGCCGAGGGGCTACGAACTATGGCTACACCTTC.

This chain connects TRBV7-6 to TRBJ1-2; maybe TRBD1 (5 bases). Trimming stripped 5 bases from V and 3 bases from J, with 13 bases between. This CDR3 region has 14 residues. Germline V gives CDR1 SGHVS, CDR2 FNYEAQ. CDR3 residues: CASSPGPGHYGYTF. In DNA, the CDR3 is TGTGCCAGCAGCCCGGGACCTGGCCACTATGGCTACACCTTC.

This clone was detected only once. The rearrangement links TRBV5-5 to TRBJ2-1; maybe TRBD2 (5 bases). Germline V gene sequence: CDR1 SGHKS, CDR2 YYEKEE (reference sequence). V dropped 4 bases and J dropped 9 bases, with 17 bases sitting between them. This CDR3 spans 14 amino acids. Written as DNA, the CDR3 is TGTGCCAGCAGCCGTGGAGGTAGCGCTGGTGAGCAGTTCTTC. Translating it yields CASSRGGSAGEQFF.

V is TRBV13 and J is TRBJ2-5; TRBD1 agrees at 8 bases. This CDR3 spans 17 amino acids. Per germline, CDR1 PRHDT and CDR2 FYEKMQ (reference sequence). Germline trimming cut 2 bases from V and 1 base from J; bases unmatched to any gene: 9. The CDR3: CASSLTFGQGLQETQYF. The DNA of the CDR3 is TGTGCCAGCAGCTTAACGTTCGGACAGGGTCTCCAAGAGACCCAGTACTTC.

This sequence joins TRBV4-1 and TRBJ2-7; maybe TRBD1 (5 bases). The germline CDR1 and CDR2 sequences are MGHRA and YSYEKL. The CDR3 runs 15 residues. V gave up 5 bases and J gave up 6 bases, with 20 bases separating them. As DNA, the CDR3 is TGCGCCAGCAGCTTTACCCTCAACAGGCACGGCGAGCAGTACTTC. It translates to CASSFTLNRHGEQYF.

The chain employs TRBV19 and TRBJ1-1; 8 bases agree with TRBD1. This CDR3 is built from 16 residues. Germline assignment: CDR1 LNHDA and CDR2 SQIVND (reference sequence). Trimming at V came to 4 bases and at J to 11 bases, leaving 18 bases not matched to a gene. This chain's CDR3 is CASSTDLDRAGNGAFF. The CDR3 bases are TGTGCCAGTAGTACGGACCTGGACAGGGCGGGAAATGGCGCTTTCTTT. The complete variable domain, with remaining parts taken from reference TRBV19 and TRBJ1-1, reads DGGITQSPKYLFRKEGQNVTLSCEQNLNHDAMYWYRQDPGQGLRLIYYSQIVNDFQKGDIAEGYSVSREKKESFPLTVTSAQKNPTAFYLCASSTDLDRAGNGAFFGQGTRLTVV.

This chain uses TRBV2 with TRBJ1-5; the D is unclear. The CDR3 is 13 residues long. Germline V gives CDR1 SNHLY, CDR2 FYNNEI. The V gene lost 5 bases and the J gene lost 2 bases, with 7 bases spanning the gap. Here the CDR3 reads CASSSMGNQPQHF. In DNA form, the CDR3 reads TGTGCCAGCAGTAGTATGGGCAATCAGCCCCAGCATTTT.